The clone carrying this T cell receptor beta chain was observed at least ten times. Its antigen is not known. This record belongs to a study of T-cell reconstitution after alpha-beta-depleted transplantation in children. Study observations and caveats: Several patients had high TCRbeta diversity at day 60; it came from surviving recipient T cells and thymic progenitors. From newly produced T cells came most of the T-cell counts and diversity one year after transplant.

Preparation of the TCRbeta library involved a method that used unique molecular identifiers. TCRdb reprocessed the PCR reads via MiXCR and lists one record per CDR3 protein. The sample contains approximately 170,000 distinct CDR3 sequences, roughly 10% of which appear only once. The CDR3 runs to 20 residues. J lost 4 bases, V lost 6 bases, and 21 bases had no gene match. The genes are TRBV12-3 or TRBV12-4 and TRBJ2-6; TRBD1 aligns across 7 bases. The sample was PBMCs, taken before TCRalphabeta/CD19-depleted stem cell transplant. This TCR was sampled from a boy between 2 and 10 years old with acute myeloid leukemia, due to receive a stem cell transplant. CDR3 sequence reads: CASSTTGWGQTTIGANVLTF. CDR3 in DNA: TGTGCCAGCAGCACCACGGGTTGGGGACAGACTACGATCGGGGCCAACGTCCTGACTTTC.